A single sample is the source of the 22 T cell receptor beta chains below, sequenced in a study of lymphopenia after photon versus proton radiotherapy. The protocol was immunoSEQ multiplex PCR, while the TCRdb copy is restricted to in-frame clones and leaves out a portion. This sample has some 7,300 clones, with roughly 89% found just once. The sequences come from peripheral blood, collected from a patient treated with photon-based radiotherapy. Receptors were obtained from a man between 60 and 70 years old with cholangiocarcinoma.

The chain uses TRBV19 and TRBJ2-1; perhaps TRBD2 as D (6 bases). The CDR3 has 15 residues. V lost 6 bases, J lost 4 bases, and 16 bases lay in between. Germline V gives CDR1 LNHDA, CDR2 SQIVND (reference sequence). The CDR3 sequence: CASRQSAGTYNEQFF. For the CDR3, the DNA is TGTGCCAGTAGACAGTCAGCGGGTACATACAATGAGCAGTTCTTC.

This sequence joins TRBV19 and TRBJ2-5, with a weak D call TRBD1 (7 bases). This CDR3 contains 13 residues. Germline-derived CDR1 and CDR2 are LNHDA and SQIVND (reference sequence). Trimming stripped 5 bases from V and 10 bases from J, with 17 bases between. The CDR3 is CASSGRPGGSQYF. CDR3 sequence (DNA): TGTGCCAGTAGTGGGCGGCCAGGGGGGAGCCAGTACTTC.

The gene calls are TRBV18 and TRBJ1-4, with a tentative D call TRBD1 (5 bases). The CDR3 runs to 13 residues. V gave up 3 bases and J gave up 8 bases, with 10 bases separating them. Looked up from germline, CDR1 is KGHSH and CDR2 is LQKENI. This chain's CDR3 is CASSPGRVEKLFF. The CDR3 DNA is TGTGCCAGCTCACCGGGCAGGGTCGAAAAACTGTTTTTT.

The chain is built from TRBV7-2 and TRBJ2-1; D is undetermined. V was shortened by 1 base and J by 7 bases, with 11 bases between the two germline ends. The CDR3 runs to 14 residues. The germline gives CDR1 SGHTA, CDR2 FQGNSA. CDR3 region: CASSLDMTGNEQFF. The CDR3 nucleotides read TGTGCCAGCAGCTTAGATATGACCGGGAATGAGCAGTTCTTC.

This chain uses TRBV5-1 with TRBJ1-4; 10 nucleotides match TRBD1. Germline V gives CDR1 SGHRS, CDR2 YFSETQ. This CDR3 is 15 amino acids long. V was clipped by 0 bases and J by 8 bases; unmatched bases: 4. The DNA of the CDR3 is TGCGCCAGCAGCTTGGGGGACAGGGGCGACGAAAAACTGTTTTTT. Its translation: CASSLGDRGDEKLFF.

The chain carries TRBV28 and TRBJ1-3; D not resolved. Trimming stripped 2 bases from V and 7 bases from J, with 3 bases between. Germline loops: CDR1 MDHEN, CDR2 SYDVKM. The CDR3 runs 11 residues. As DNA, the CDR3 is TGTGCCAGCAGTTTACGGAACACCATATATTTT. It specifies CASSLRNTIYF.

The rearrangement links TRBV7-9 to TRBJ1-1; D unclear. CDR1 and CDR2 (germline): SEHNR, FQNEAQ (reference sequence). Trimming left V 1 base short and J 1 base short, with 10 bases between. CDR3 size: 15 residues. This CDR3 is CASSLVGGENTEAFF. For the CDR3, the DNA is TGTGCCAGCAGCTTAGTAGGTGGGGAGAACACTGAAGCTTTCTTT.

The J gene is TRBJ2-3, the V gene TRBV18, with 7 positions matching TRBD2. This CDR3 is 14 amino acids long. Germline V gene lookup returns CDR1 KGHSH and CDR2 LQKENI. V was pared by 2 bases and J by 4 bases, with 3 bases of the junction left unmatched. The CDR3 reads CASSPGRAPDTQYF. The CDR3 nucleotides are TGTGCCAGCTCACCAGGGAGGGCCCCAGATACGCAGTATTTT.

This rearrangement joins TRBV10-3 to TRBJ2-1; D perhaps matches TRBD1 (6 bases). Germline CDR1 ENHRY, CDR2 SYGVKD. The CDR3 extends over 14 amino acids. V lost 6 bases and J 9 bases, leaving 18 bases between the germline ends. The CDR3 here is CAISPDSTLSEQFF. For the CDR3, the DNA is TGTGCCATCAGCCCGGACAGTACTTTGAGTGAGCAGTTCTTC.

This chain uses TRBV30 with TRBJ1-3; the D is unclear. CDR1 is GTSNPN, CDR2 SVGIG, per germline (reference sequence). The V gene lost 4 bases and the J gene lost 1 base, with 2 bases spanning the gap. This CDR3 spans 11 amino acids. CDR3 residues: CAWNSGNTIYF. CDR3 coding DNA: TGTGCCTGGAATTCTGGAAACACCATATATTTT.

This clone appeared once. The chain joins TRBV6-5 to TRBJ1-5; D uncertain. Between the trimmed V and J ends, which lost 6 bases and 0 bases, there was a span of 6 bases. The CDR3 has 13 residues. Germline V CDR1 and CDR2: MNHEY, SVGAGI. The CDR3 coding sequence is TGTGCCAGCAGACGAGATAGCAATCAGCCCCAGCATTTT. Translated: CASRRDSNQPQHF.

The chain carries TRBV6-1 and TRBJ2-2; the D is unclear. Germline V gene data show CDR1 as MNHNS and CDR2 as SASEGT. This CDR3 region has 13 residues. The DNA for the CDR3 is TGTGCAGTGCGCCCGGAGAACACCGGGGAGCTGTTTTTT. It codes for CAVRPENTGELFF.

This rearrangement joins TRBV2 to TRBJ2-5; TRBD1 matches 9 bases. V was clipped by 6 bases and J by 5 bases; unmatched bases: 4. Per the germline V gene, CDR1 is SNHLY and CDR2 is FYNNEI. The CDR3 length is 13 residues. DNA of the CDR3: TGTGCCAGCAGACAGGGGGCATTGGAGACCCAGTACTTC. Encoded protein: CASRQGALETQYF.

There are a few counts of this clone. The rearrangement joins TRBV2 to TRBJ1-1; 8 positions agree with TRBD1. The V and J ends lost 7 bases and 4 bases, in that order; junction bases with no gene match: 8. CDR3 length: 14 amino acids. Germline V gene data show CDR1 as SNHLY and CDR2 as FYNNEI. The DNA of the CDR3 is TGTGCCAGCAATAATCATGACAGGGGCACTGAAGCTTTCTTT. Translating gives CASNNHDRGTEAFF.

V is TRBV7-3 and J is TRBJ2-1; 9 positions agree with TRBD1. V lost 1 base, J lost 3 bases, and 7 bases stayed unmatched. This CDR3 has 17 residues. CDR1 is SGHTA, CDR2 FQGTGA, per germline. CDR3 protein: CASSLNLPGQGYNEQFF. CDR3 nucleotides: TGTGCCAGCAGCTTAAATCTCCCGGGACAGGGCTACAATGAGCAGTTCTTC.

The rearrangement links TRBV7-6 to TRBJ2-5; 9 bases fit TRBD2. Trimming cost V 1 base and J 5 bases; bases outside gene matches: 11. Germline loops: CDR1 SGHVS, CDR2 FNYEAQ. This CDR3 has 17 amino acids. The CDR3 spells CASSLEDSGRWAETQYF. For the CDR3, the DNA is TGTGCCAGCAGCTTAGAAGATAGCGGGAGATGGGCCGAGACCCAGTACTTC.

V is TRBV5-4 and J is TRBJ2-4; a weak D match, TRBD2 (5 bases). The CDR3 sequence is 14 residues long. Per the germline V gene, CDR1 is SGHNT and CDR2 is YYREEE (reference sequence). V was pared by 3 bases and J by 6 bases, with 13 bases between. DNA for the CDR3: TGTGCCAGCAGCTACCGGACTGGTTCAAACATTCAGTACTTC. It codes for CASSYRTGSNIQYF.

Here the CDR3 reads CASSPTPTGTKNIQYF. DNA for the CDR3: TGTGCCAGCTCACCCACACCGACAGGGACCAAAAACATTCAGTACTTC. J is TRBJ2-4 and V is TRBV18; TRBD1 matches at 7 bases. Germline values: CDR1 KGHSH, CDR2 LQKENI. The CDR3 extends over 16 amino acids. V dropped 3 bases and J dropped 2; count of bases not matched to a gene: 7.

The count of this clone is one. V usage is TRBV2 and J usage is TRBJ1-2, with 10 positions matching TRBD1. The CDR3 contains 14 residues. With 4 bases clipped from V and 2 bases from J, the junction kept 1 base outside the gene matches. Germline loops: CDR1 SNHLY, CDR2 FYNNEI. In nucleotides, the CDR3 is TGTGCCAGCAGTGCGGGACAGGGGAACTATGGCTACACCTTC. It translates to CASSAGQGNYGYTF.

This CDR3 reads CASRTSGITDTQYF. CDR3 DNA sequence: TGTGCCAGCAGAACTAGCGGTATCACAGATACGCAGTATTTT. The chain links TRBV2 to TRBJ2-3; 8 positions match TRBD2. This CDR3 comprises 14 residues. Losses at the gene ends were 6 bases for V and 2 bases for J; bases not matched to a gene: 4. Per germline, CDR1 SNHLY and CDR2 FYNNEI.

The chain has TRBV4-3 and TRBJ2-3, with a weak D call TRBD1 (5 bases). V dropped 3 bases and J dropped 5 bases, with 9 bases sitting between them. CDR1 LGHNA and CDR2 YSLEER come from the germline V gene. The CDR3 loop spans 13 amino acids. Here the CDR3 DNA reads TGCGCCAGCAGCCAGACAACAGGAGATACGCAGTATTTT. This codes for CASSQTTGDTQYF.

The J gene is TRBJ1-1, the V gene TRBV13; the D is unclear. Between the trimmed V and J ends, which lost 5 bases and 7 bases, there was a span of 11 bases. Germline CDR1 is PRHDT and CDR2 is FYEKMQ (reference sequence). CDR3 length equals 12 residues. CDR3 residues: CASSPRTSEAFF. CDR3 DNA sequence: TGTGCCAGCAGCCCCAGGACGAGTGAAGCTTTCTTT.